This T cell receptor beta chain came from a study of T cell responses to AZD1222 COVID-19 vaccine. Details on this clone: Antigen specificity is unknown.

Study-wide results and limits: After two AZD1222 doses, spike-specific TCR breadth and depth rose versus day 0. Repertoires were collected only later (after the peak T cell response had occurred).

Germline V gene lookup returns CDR1 SGHRS and CDR2 YFSETQ. This CDR3 is built from 13 residues. V was shortened by 2 bases and J by 5 bases, with 10 bases between the two germline ends. Profiled with immunoSEQ multiplex PCR; TCRdb holds only in-frame clones, not every one. The sample carries hundreds of thousands of clones, around 93% recorded once. The specimen was peripheral blood, collected on day 0 of MenACWY control vaccination. The receptor was isolated from an adult in good health. V is TRBV5-1 and J is TRBJ2-5; D gene ambiguous. The CDR3 coding sequence is TGCGCCAGCAGCTTTTGGTCTGGGGAGACCCAGTACTTC. This gives the protein CASSFWSGETQYF. The complete variable domain, with remaining parts taken from reference TRBV5-1 and TRBJ2-5, reads KAGVTQTPRYLIKTRGQQVTLSCSPISGHRSVSWYQQTPGQGLQFLFEYFSETQRNKGNFPGRFSGRQFSNSRSEMNVSTLELGDSALYLCASSFWSGETQYFGPGTRLLVL.